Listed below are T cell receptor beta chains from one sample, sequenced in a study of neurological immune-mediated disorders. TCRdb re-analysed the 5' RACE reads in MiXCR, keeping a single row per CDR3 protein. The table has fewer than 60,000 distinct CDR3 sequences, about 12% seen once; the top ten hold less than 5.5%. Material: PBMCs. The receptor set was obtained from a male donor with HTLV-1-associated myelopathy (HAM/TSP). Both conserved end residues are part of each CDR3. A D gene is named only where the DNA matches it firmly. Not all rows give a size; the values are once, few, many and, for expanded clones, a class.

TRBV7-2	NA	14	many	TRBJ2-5	CASSALGSHETQYF	TGTGCCAGCAGCGCTCTAGGTTCCCACGAGACCCAGTACTTC
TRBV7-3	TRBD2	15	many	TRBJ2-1	CASSGTGGSYNEQFF	TGTGCCAGCAGTGGGACGGGGGGCTCCTACAATGAGCAGTTCTTC
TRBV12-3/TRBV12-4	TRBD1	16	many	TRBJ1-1	CASSLPPGQGNTEAFF	TGTGCCAGCAGTTTACCTCCGGGACAGGGGAACACTGAAGCTTTCTTT
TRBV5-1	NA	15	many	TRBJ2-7	CASSTAAASPYEQYF	TGCGCCAGCAGCACGGCGGCCGCTTCCCCCTACGAGCAGTACTTC
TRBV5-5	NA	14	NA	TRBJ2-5	CVSRLGLDKETQYF	TGTGTCAGCAGATTGGGGCTAGACAAAGAGACCCAGTACTTC
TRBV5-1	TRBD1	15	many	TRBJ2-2	CASSLGQGSTGELFF	TGCGCCAGCAGCCTGGGACAGGGGAGCACCGGGGAGCTGTTTTTT
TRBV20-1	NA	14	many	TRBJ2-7	CSARVGGSSYEQYF	TGCAGTGCTAGAGTTGGGGGCTCCTCCTACGAGCAGTACTTC
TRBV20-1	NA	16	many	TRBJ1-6	CSARERGSSYNSPLHF	TGCAGTGCTAGAGAAAGAGGGAGCTCCTATAATTCACCCCTCCACTTT
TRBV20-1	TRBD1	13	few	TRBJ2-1	CSTTGGPDYEQFF	TGCAGTACCACAGGGGGACCCGACTATGAGCAGTTCTTC
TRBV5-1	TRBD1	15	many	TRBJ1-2	CASSPTGVYDYGYTF	TGCGCCAGCAGCCCGACAGGGGTCTACGACTATGGCTACACCTTC
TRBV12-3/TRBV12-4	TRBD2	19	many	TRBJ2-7	CASSPPPGLAGGPSYEQYF	TGTGCCAGCAGTCCCCCCCCGGGACTAGCGGGGGGGCCCTCCTACGAGCAGTACTTC
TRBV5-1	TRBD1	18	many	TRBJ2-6	CASSLLGQGASGANVLTF	TGCGCCAGCAGCTTGTTGGGACAGGGGGCGTCCGGGGCCAACGTCCTGACTTTC
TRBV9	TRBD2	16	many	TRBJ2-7	CASSVAEGGSSYEQYF	TGTGCCAGCAGCGTAGCGGAGGGAGGGTCATCCTACGAGCAGTACTTC
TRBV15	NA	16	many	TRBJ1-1	CATSRDIGPPNTEAFF	TGTGCCACCAGCAGAGATATCGGGCCACCGAACACTGAAGCTTTCTTT
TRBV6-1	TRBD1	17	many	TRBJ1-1	CASTRAGTGSMNTEAFF	TGTGCCAGCACCCGAGCGGGGACAGGGTCCATGAACACTGAAGCTTTCTTT
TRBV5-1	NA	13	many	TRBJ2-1	CASSLAGPFEQFF	TGCGCCAGCAGCTTGGCAGGGCCGTTCGAGCAGTTCTTC
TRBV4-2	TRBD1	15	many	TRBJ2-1	CASSSTGGTYNEQFF	TGTGCCAGCAGCTCTACAGGGGGGACCTACAATGAGCAGTTCTTC
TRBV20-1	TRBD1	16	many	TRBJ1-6	CSARDRGTGRYSPLHF	TGCAGTGCTAGAGATCGGGGGACAGGACGTTATTCACCCCTCCACTTT
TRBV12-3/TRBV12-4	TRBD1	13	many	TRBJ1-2	CATRLRGPYGYTF	TGTGCCACCCGCCTCAGGGGGCCCTATGGCTACACCTTC
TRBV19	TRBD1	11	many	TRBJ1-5	CARTGKESQHF	TGTGCCAGGACAGGGAAAGAGTCCCAGCATTTT
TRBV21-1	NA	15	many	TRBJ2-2	CASSKGTENTGELFF	TGTGCCAGCAGCAAAGGGACAGAGAACACCGGGGAGCTGTTTTTT
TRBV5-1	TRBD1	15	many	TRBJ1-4	CASRDPQGALEKLFF	TGCGCCAGCCGAGACCCTCAGGGGGCCCTAGAAAAACTGTTTTTT
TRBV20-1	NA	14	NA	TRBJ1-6	CSAPRQETYNSPHF	TGCAGTGCTCCACGACAGGAGACTTATAATTCACCCCACTTT
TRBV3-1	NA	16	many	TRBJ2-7	CASSQERSGLRGEQYF	TGTGCCAGCAGCCAAGAAAGGTCTGGGCTCAGAGGCGAGCAGTACTTC
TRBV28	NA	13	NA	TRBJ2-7	CAIRKLTANEQYF	TGTGCCATCAGAAAATTAACGGCCAACGAGCAGTACTTC
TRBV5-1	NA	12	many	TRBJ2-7	CASSDLTYEQYF	TGCGCCAGCAGCGACCTCACCTACGAGCAGTACTTC
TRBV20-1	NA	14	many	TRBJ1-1	CSAQKQGAGTEAFF	TGCAGTGCCCAGAAACAGGGAGCGGGTACTGAAGCTTTCTTT
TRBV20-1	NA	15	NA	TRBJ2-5	CSAKNPRGGGETQYF	TGCAGTGCTAAAAACCCCAGGGGAGGGGGAGAGACCCAGTACTTC
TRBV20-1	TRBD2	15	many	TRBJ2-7	CSVPRVAGSSYEQYF	TGCAGTGTGCCCAGGGTAGCGGGGAGCTCCTACGAGCAGTACTTC
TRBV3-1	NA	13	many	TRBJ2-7	CASSQDLRYEQYF	TGTGCCAGCAGCCAAGATCTCAGGTACGAGCAGTACTTC
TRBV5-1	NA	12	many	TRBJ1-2	CASSQEGTGYTF	TGCGCCAGCAGCCAAGAGGGGACGGGCTACACCTTC
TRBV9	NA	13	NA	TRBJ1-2	CASSQGLSYGYTF	TGTGCCAGCAGTCAGGGTCTGTCCTATGGCTACACCTTC
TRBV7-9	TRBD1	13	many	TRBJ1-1	CASSFTGGTEAFF	TGTGCCAGCAGCTTCACAGGGGGCACTGAAGCTTTCTTT
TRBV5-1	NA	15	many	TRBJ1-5	CASSLEPSSNQPQHF	TGCGCCAGCAGCTTGGAACCGAGTAGCAATCAGCCCCAGCATTTT
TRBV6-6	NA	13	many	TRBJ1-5	CASTNGWRQPQHF	TGTGCCAGCACTAACGGGTGGAGGCAGCCCCAGCATTTT
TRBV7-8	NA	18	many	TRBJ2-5	CASDRIRRGLAKGETQYF	TGTGCCAGCGACAGAATCCGCCGAGGGCTAGCAAAGGGAGAGACCCAGTACTTC
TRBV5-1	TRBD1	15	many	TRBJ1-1	CASSAGTVVNTEAFF	TGCGCCAGCAGCGCAGGGACAGTTGTGAACACTGAAGCTTTCTTT
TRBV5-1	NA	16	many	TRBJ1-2	CASRVQSLPANYGYTF	TGCGCCAGCAGGGTTCAGAGTCTGCCTGCTAACTATGGCTACACCTTC
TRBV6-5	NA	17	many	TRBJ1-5	CASSYSRFLNSNQPQHF	TGTGCCAGCAGTTACTCCAGATTCTTAAATAGCAATCAGCCCCAGCATTTT
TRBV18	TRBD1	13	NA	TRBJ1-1	CASFSQGGTEAFF	TGTGCCAGCTTTTCCCAGGGGGGAACTGAAGCTTTCTTT
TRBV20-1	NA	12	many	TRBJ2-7	CSVRGTSYEQYF	TGCAGTGTGCGGGGCACCTCCTACGAGCAGTACTTC
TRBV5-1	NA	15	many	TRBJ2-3	CASSLAGAGTDTQYF	TGCGCCAGCAGCTTGGCCGGGGCCGGGACAGATACGCAGTATTTT
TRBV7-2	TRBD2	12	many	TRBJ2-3	CASSFGLDAQYF	TGTGCCAGCAGCTTCGGACTAGACGCGCAGTATTTT
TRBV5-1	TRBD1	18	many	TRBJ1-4	CASSSFLLGQATNEKLFF	TGCGCCAGCAGCTCTTTTTTGTTGGGACAGGCAACTAATGAAAAACTGTTTTTT
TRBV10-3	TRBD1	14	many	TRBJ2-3	CAIASDRSTDTQYF	TGTGCCATCGCCTCGGACAGGAGCACAGATACGCAGTATTTT
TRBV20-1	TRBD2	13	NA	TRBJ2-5	CSAGAGGWQTPYF	TGCAGTGCTGGAGCGGGGGGTTGGCAGACCCCGTACTTC
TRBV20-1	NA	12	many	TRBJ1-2	CSAWSGLRGYTF	TGCAGTGCTTGGTCAGGGCTACGGGGCTACACCTTC
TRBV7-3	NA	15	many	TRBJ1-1	CASSLFGGGNTEAFF	TGTGCCAGCAGCTTATTTGGGGGTGGGAACACTGAAGCTTTCTTT
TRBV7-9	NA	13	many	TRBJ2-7	CASSLAGAYEQYF	TGTGCCAGCAGCCTTGCCGGGGCTTACGAGCAGTACTTC
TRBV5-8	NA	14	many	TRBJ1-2	CASSPKSTVSGYTF	TGTGCCAGCAGCCCGAAATCGACAGTATCTGGCTACACCTTC
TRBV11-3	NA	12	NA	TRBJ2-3	CASSLIPDTQYF	TGTGCCAGCAGCTTAATCCCGGATACGCAGTATTTT
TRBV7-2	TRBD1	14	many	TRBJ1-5	CASSSGQRDQPQHF	TGTGCCAGCAGCTCGGGACAGAGAGATCAGCCCCAGCATTTT
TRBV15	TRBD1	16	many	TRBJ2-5	CATSRSPQGAQETQYF	TGTGCCACCAGCAGAAGCCCACAGGGGGCCCAAGAGACCCAGTACTTC
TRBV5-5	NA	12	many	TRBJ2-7	CASSPAAREQYF	TGTGCCAGCAGCCCGGCGGCCCGGGAGCAGTACTTC
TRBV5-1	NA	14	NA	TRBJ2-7	CASSLTGSSDEQYF	TGCGCCAGCAGCTTAACAGGGTCTTCCGACGAGCAGTACTTC